The T cell receptor (beta chain) under discussion was sequenced for a study of OX40 agonist ivuxolimab in advanced cancers. Trimming at V came to 2 bases and at J to 1 base, leaving 4 bases not matched to a gene. The length of the CDR3 is 15 residues. Looked up from germline, CDR1 is ENHRY and CDR2 is SYGVKD. The data were produced by immunoSEQ multiplex PCR, yet TCRdb's version contains in-frame clones alone and is incomplete. The sample lists around 84,000 clones; 85% to 95% were seen once. The TCR comes from an adult with an advanced solid tumor such as melanoma, head and neck, liver or kidney cancer. The chain couples TRBV10-3 to TRBJ2-7; 8 bases match TRBD1. The source was CD4+ or CD8+ T cells sorted from blood, collected in a trial of the OX40 agonist ivuxolimab. Here the CDR3 reads CAISEDGTGSYEQYF. Written as DNA, the CDR3 is TGTGCCATCAGTGAGGACGGGACAGGATCCTACGAGCAGTACTTC.